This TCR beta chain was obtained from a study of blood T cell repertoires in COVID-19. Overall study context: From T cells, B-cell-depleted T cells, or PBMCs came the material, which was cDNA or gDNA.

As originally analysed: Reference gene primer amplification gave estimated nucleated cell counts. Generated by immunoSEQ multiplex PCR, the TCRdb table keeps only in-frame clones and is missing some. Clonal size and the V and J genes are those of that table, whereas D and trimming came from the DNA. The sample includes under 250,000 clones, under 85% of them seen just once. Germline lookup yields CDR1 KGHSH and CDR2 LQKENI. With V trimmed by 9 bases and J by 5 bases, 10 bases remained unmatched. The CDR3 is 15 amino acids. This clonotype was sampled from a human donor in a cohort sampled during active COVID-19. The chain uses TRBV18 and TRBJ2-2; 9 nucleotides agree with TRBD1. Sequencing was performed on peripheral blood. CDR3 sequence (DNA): TGTGCCAGTCAATCGGGACAGGGACGAACCGGGGAGCTGTTTTTT. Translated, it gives CASQSGQGRTGELFF. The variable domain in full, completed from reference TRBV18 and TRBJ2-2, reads NAGVMQNPRHLVRRRGQEARLRCSPMKGHSHVYWYRQLPEEGLKFMVYLQKENIIDESGMPKERFSAEFPKEGPSILRIQQVVRGDSAAYFCASQSGQGRTGELFFGEGSRLTVL.